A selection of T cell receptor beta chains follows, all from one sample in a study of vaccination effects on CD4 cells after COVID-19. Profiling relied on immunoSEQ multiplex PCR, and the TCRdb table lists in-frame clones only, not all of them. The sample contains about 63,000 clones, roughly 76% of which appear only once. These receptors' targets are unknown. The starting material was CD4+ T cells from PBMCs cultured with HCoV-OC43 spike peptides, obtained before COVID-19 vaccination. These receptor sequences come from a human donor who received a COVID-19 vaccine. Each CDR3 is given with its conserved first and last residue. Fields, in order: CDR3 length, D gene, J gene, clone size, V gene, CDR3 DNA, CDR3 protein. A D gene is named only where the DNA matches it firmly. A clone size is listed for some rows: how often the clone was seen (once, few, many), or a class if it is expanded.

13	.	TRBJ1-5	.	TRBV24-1	TGTGCCACCAGTGATTTCGGGACTCAGCCCCAGCATTTT	CATSDFGTQPQHF
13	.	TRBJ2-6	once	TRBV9	TGTGCCAGCAGCGCCACTGGGGCCAACGTCCTGACTTTC	CASSATGANVLTF
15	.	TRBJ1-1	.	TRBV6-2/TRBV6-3	TGTGCCAGCAGTGCCTGGGACCCGGTGGCCACTGAAGCTTTCTTT	CASSAWDPVATEAFF
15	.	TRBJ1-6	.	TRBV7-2	TGTGCCAGCAGCTTTATGACAGGCGGAAATTCACCCCTCCACTTT	CASSFMTGGNSPLHF
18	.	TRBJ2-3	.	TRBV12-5	TGTGCTAGTGGTTTGGTAGTATCCAGCAGACCCCGCACAGATACGCAGTATTTT	CASGLVVSSRPRTDTQYF
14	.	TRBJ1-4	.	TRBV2	TGTGCCAGCAGTTGGACAGTCTCTAATGAAAAACTGTTTTTT	CASSWTVSNEKLFF
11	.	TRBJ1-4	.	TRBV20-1	TGCAGTGCTCAACACGAGGGAAAACTGTTTTTT	CSAQHEGKLFF
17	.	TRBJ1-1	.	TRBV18	TGTGCCAGCTCACCACCCTCGAGGGGCAGTGGGAACACTGAAGCTTTCTTT	CASSPPSRGSGNTEAFF
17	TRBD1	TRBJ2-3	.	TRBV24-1	TGTGCCACCAGTGATCAGCTCGGGACAGGGAGCACAGATACGCAGTATTTT	CATSDQLGTGSTDTQYF
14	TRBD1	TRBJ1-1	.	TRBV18	TGTGCCAGCTCACTGGGGACAGGGTCCACTGAAGCTTTCTTT	CASSLGTGSTEAFF
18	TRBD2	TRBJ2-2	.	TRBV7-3	TGTGCCAGCAGCCCCTTCACTAGCGGGGGCCAGAACACCGGGGAGCTGTTTTTT	CASSPFTSGGQNTGELFF
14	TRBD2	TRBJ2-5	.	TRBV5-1	TGCGCCAGCAGCACGGGACTAGAGGTAGAGACCCAGTACTTC	CASSTGLEVETQYF
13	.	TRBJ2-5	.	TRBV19	TGTGCCAGTAGTACCCCAGGGTCCGAGACCCAGTACTTC	CASSTPGSETQYF
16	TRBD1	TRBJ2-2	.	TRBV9	TGTGCCAGCAGCGTAGCCCCGGGACAGGGGGCGGGGGAGCTGTTTTTT	CASSVAPGQGAGELFF
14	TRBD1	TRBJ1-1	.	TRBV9	TGTGCCAGCAGCTTAGGACAGGGGAACACTGAAGCTTTCTTT	CASSLGQGNTEAFF
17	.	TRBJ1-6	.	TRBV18	TGTGCCAGCTCACCGGTAGGGCGCAGCTCCTATAATTCACCCCTCCACTTT	CASSPVGRSSYNSPLHF
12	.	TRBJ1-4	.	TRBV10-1	TGCGCCAGCAGCGACCAGGGTGAAAAACTGTTTTTT	CASSDQGEKLFF
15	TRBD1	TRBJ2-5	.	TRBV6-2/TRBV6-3	TGTGCCAGCAGTTACGGGACAGGGGTGGAGGAGACCCAGTACTTC	CASSYGTGVEETQYF
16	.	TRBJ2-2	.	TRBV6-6	TGTGCCAGCAAACTCGGACAGACCCCGAACACCGGGGAGCTGTTTTTT	CASKLGQTPNTGELFF
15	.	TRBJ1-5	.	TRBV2	TGTGCCAGCAGTGAGTTCAGCTCAAGACATCAGCCCCAGCATTTT	CASSEFSSRHQPQHF
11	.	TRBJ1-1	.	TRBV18	TGTGCCAGCTCATCGGACAGTGAAGCTTTCTTT	CASSSDSEAFF
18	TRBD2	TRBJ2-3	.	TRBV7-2	TGTGCCAGCAGCCCCTGGACTAGCGGGGGGGCAGTCACAGATACGCAGTATTTT	CASSPWTSGGAVTDTQYF
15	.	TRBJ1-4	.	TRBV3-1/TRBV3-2	TGTGCCAGCAGTCCCTCACAGGGACCCGGTGAAAAACTGTTTTTT	CASSPSQGPGEKLFF
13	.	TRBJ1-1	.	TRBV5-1	TGCGCCAGCAGCAGGAACTCGAACACTGAAGCTTTCTTT	CASSRNSNTEAFF
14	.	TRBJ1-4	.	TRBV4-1	TGCGCCAGCAGCTCTTCACCAACTAATGAAAAACTGTTTTTT	CASSSSPTNEKLFF
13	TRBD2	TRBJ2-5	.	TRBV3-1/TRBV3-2	TGTGCCAGCAGGCAAAGCGGGGGTGAGACCCAGTACTTC	CASRQSGGETQYF
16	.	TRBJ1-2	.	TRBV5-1	TGCGCCAGCAGCCTTTTCGGGGGCGCGGTTAACTATGGCTACACCTTC	CASSLFGGAVNYGYTF
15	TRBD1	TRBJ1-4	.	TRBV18	TGTGCCAGCTCCCTAGGGACAGGCGCTACCGAAAAACTGTTTTTT	CASSLGTGATEKLFF
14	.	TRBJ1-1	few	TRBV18	TGTGCCAGCTCACTAGCCCATGAGAACACTGAAGCTTTCTTT	CASSLAHENTEAFF
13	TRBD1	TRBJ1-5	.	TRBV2	TGTGCCAGCAGTACTACAGGGGTTCAGCCCCAGCATTTT	CASSTTGVQPQHF
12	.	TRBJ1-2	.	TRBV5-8	TGTGCCAGCAGCTCTTCTGGGGTTGGCTACACCTTC	CASSSSGVGYTF
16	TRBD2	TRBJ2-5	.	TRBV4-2	TGTGCCAGCAGCCAAGATGGTAGCGGGGGGTTAGAGACCCAGTACTTC	CASSQDGSGGLETQYF
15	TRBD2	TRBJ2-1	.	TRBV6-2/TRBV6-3	TGTGCCAGCAGCCTGACTAGCGGGGGATACAATGAGCAGTTCTTC	CASSLTSGGYNEQFF
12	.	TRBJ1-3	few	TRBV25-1	TGTGCCAGCAGTGTAGGCGAAAACACCATATATTTT	CASSVGENTIYF
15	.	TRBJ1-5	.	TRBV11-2	TGTGCCAGCAGCTTCGACCTGGGACGGGATCAGCCCCAGCATTTT	CASSFDLGRDQPQHF
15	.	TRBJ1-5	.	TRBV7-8	TGTGCCAGCAGCTTAGTGGGGGCAGGGGAGCAGCCCCAGCATTTT	CASSLVGAGEQPQHF
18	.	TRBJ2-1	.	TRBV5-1	TGCGCCAGCAGCTTGGGTCGGTTGTGGCAGGGAACCTACAATGAGCAGTTCTTC	CASSLGRLWQGTYNEQFF
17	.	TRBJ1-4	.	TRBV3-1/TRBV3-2	TGTGCCAGCAGCCAAGATTCGGGGACGGGACAAAATGAAAAACTGTTTTTT	CASSQDSGTGQNEKLFF
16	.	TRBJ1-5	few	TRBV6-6	TGTGCCAGCAGTTCACAGGGATCTGAGAGCAATCAGCCCCAGCATTTT	CASSSQGSESNQPQHF
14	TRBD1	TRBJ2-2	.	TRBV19	TGTGCCAGTATCCCGGGACAGTTCACCGGGGAGCTGTTTTTT	CASIPGQFTGELFF
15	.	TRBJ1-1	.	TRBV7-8	TGTGCCAGCAGCTTATTTGGCGGCAGAAAGGCTGAAGCTTTCTTT	CASSLFGGRKAEAFF
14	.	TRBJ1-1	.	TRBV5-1	TGCGCCAGCAGCCCAGTTGGAGGGAACACTGAAGCTTTCTTT	CASSPVGGNTEAFF
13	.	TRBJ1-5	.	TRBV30	TGTGCCTGGAGCCTGGGGTCGGGGCAGCCCCAGCATTTT	CAWSLGSGQPQHF
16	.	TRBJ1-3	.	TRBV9	TGTGCCAGCAGCTCATGGGACACCCTCTCTGGAAACACCATATATTTT	CASSSWDTLSGNTIYF
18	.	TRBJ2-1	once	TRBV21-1	TGTGCCAGCAGCATCGAGCGATGGGAACTGGATTTCTACAATGAGCAGTTCTTC	CASSIERWELDFYNEQFF
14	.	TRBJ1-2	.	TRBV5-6	TGTGCCAGCAGCTTGGTAGTGACTAACTATGGCTACACCTTC	CASSLVVTNYGYTF
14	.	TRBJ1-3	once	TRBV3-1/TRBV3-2	TGTGCCAGCAGCCAACAGGTGCCTGGAAACACCATATATTTT	CASSQQVPGNTIYF
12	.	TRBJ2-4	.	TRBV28	TGTGCCAGCAGTTTAAATTGGGGACTTCAGTACTTC	CASSLNWGLQYF
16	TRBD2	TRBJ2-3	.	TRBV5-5	TGTGCCAGCAGCCAGACCACCAGCGGGGGCACAGATACGCAGTATTTT	CASSQTTSGGTDTQYF
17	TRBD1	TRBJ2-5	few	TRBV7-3	TGTGCCAGCAGCTTTGGACAGGGGGCGCGTAGCCAAGAGACCCAGTACTTC	CASSFGQGARSQETQYF
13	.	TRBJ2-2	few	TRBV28	TGTGCCACCTCAGTTCAGGCATCCGGGGAGCTGTTTTTT	CATSVQASGELFF
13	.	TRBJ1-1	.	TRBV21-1	TGTGCCAGCAGTTTGGTTGGGAACACTGAAGCTTTCTTT	CASSLVGNTEAFF
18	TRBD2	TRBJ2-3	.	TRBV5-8	TGTGCCAGCCCTTCGGCCCTAGCGGGGGGGAGTACCACAGATACGCAGTATTTT	CASPSALAGGSTTDTQYF
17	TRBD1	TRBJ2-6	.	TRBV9	TGTGCCAGCAGCGAGGGACAGGGTGAATCTGGGGCCAACGTCCTGACTTTC	CASSEGQGESGANVLTF
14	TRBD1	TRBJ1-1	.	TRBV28	TGTGCCAGCAACCCACCGGGACAGGGCTCTGAAGCTTTCTTT	CASNPPGQGSEAFF